The clone carrying this TCR beta chain was seen a handful of times. Its cognate antigen is unknown. Looked up from germline, CDR1 is DFQATT and CDR2 is SNEGSKA (reference sequence). V dropped 6 bases and J dropped 9 bases, with 10 bases sitting between them. The CDR3 runs 10 residues. This sample was taken from a study of early T cells in non-severe SARS-CoV-2 infection. About the study: Chains were unpaired, as sequencing was done on bulk RNA from unsorted whole blood. General study points: Matches to VDJdb favored anti-spike CD8 responses and missed private and CD4 specificities.

Individual cDNA molecules received unique molecular identifiers during library preparation. Using its own MiXCR run on the 5' RACE reads, TCRdb lists one record per CDR3 protein. Among roughly 75,000 distinct CDR3 sequences, about 12% were seen once, and the ten largest hold about 3.5%. The specimen was whole blood. The chain employs TRBV20-1 and TRBJ2-3, with unresolved D. This TCR derives from an adult who was a healthcare worker with PCR-confirmed SARS-CoV-2 infection or an uninfected control (not recorded which). The chain's CDR3 is CSASPGTQYF. The CDR3 nucleotides read TGCAGTGCCAGCCCTGGCACGCAGTATTTT.